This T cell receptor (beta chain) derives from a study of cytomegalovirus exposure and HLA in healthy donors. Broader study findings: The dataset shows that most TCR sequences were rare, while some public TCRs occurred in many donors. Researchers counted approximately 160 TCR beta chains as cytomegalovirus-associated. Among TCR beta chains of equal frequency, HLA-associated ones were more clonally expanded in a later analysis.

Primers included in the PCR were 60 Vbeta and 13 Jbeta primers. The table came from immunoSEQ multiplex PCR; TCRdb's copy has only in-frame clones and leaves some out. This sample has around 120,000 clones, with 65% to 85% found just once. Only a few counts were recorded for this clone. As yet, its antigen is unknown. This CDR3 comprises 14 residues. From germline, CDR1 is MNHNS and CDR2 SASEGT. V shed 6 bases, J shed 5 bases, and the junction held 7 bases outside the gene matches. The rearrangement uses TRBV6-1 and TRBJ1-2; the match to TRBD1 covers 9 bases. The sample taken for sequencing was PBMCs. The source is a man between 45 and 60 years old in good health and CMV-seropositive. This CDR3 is CASSPGQGSYGYTF. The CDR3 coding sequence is TGTGCCAGCAGCCCGGGACAGGGAAGTTATGGCTACACCTTC.